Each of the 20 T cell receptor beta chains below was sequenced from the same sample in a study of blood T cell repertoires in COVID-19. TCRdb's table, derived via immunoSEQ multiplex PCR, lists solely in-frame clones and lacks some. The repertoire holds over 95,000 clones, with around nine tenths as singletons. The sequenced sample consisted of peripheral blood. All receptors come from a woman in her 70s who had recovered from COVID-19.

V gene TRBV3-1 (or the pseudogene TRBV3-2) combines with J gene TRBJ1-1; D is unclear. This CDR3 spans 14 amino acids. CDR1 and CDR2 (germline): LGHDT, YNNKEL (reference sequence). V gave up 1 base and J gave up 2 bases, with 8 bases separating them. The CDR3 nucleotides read TGTGCCAGCAGCCAAGTTAACAGAAACACTGAAGCTTTCTTT. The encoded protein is CASSQVNRNTEAFF.

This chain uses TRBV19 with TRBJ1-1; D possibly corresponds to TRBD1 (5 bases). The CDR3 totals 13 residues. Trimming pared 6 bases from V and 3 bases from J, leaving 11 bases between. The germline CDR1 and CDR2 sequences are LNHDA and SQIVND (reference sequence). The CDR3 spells CASSYRLDTEAFF. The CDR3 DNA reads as TGTGCCAGTAGCTACAGGTTAGACACTGAAGCTTTCTTT. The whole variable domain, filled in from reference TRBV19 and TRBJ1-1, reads DGGITQSPKYLFRKEGQNVTLSCEQNLNHDAMYWYRQDPGQGLRLIYYSQIVNDFQKGDIAEGYSVSREKKESFPLTVTSAQKNPTAFYLCASSYRLDTEAFFGQGTRLTVV.

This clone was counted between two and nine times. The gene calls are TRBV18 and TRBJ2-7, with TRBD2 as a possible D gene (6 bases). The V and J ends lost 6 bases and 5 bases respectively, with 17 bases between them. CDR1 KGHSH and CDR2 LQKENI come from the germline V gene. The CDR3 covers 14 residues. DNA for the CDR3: TGTGCCAGCTCGAACCAGGTAGGAGGGAACGAGCAGTACTTC. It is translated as CASSNQVGGNEQYF.

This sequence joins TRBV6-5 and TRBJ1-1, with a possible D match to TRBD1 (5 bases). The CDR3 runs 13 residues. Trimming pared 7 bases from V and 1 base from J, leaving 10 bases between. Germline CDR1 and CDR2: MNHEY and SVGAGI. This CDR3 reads CASTRRGNTEAFF. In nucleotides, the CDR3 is TGTGCCAGCACCCGAAGGGGGAACACTGAAGCTTTCTTT.

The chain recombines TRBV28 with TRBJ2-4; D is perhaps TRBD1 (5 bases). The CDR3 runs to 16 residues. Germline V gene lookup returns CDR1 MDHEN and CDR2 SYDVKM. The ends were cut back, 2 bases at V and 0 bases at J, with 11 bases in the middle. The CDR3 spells CASSLPGPLAKNIQYF. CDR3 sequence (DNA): TGTGCCAGCAGTTTACCAGGGCCACTAGCCAAAAACATTCAGTACTTC.

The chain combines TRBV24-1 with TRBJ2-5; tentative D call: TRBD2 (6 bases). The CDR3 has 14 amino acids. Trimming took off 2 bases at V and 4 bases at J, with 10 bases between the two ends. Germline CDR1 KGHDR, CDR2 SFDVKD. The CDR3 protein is CATSDWAGTETQYF. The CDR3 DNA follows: TGTGCCACCAGTGATTGGGCGGGGACAGAGACCCAGTACTTC.

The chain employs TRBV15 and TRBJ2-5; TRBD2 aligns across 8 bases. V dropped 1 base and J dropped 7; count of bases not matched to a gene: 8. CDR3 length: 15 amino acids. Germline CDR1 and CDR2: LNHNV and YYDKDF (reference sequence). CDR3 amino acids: CATSRGGGTRTTQYF. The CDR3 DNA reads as TGTGCCACCAGCAGAGGCGGGGGGACCCGGACGACCCAGTACTTC.

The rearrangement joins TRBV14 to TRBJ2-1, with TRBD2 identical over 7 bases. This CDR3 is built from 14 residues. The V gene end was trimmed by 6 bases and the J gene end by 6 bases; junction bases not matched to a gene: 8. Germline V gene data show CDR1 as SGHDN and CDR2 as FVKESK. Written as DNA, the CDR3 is TGTGCCAGCAGTCTCGGACTAGTCAGCAATGAGCAGTTCTTC. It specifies CASSLGLVSNEQFF.

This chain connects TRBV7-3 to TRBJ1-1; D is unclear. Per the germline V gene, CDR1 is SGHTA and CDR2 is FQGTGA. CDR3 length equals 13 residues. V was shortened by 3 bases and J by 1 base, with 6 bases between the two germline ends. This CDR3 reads CASSFAENTEAFF. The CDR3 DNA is TGTGCCAGCAGCTTCGCGGAGAACACTGAAGCTTTCTTT.

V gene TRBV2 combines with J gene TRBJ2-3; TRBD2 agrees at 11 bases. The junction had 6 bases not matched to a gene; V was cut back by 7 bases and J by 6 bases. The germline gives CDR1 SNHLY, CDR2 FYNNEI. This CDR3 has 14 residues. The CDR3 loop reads CASTRTSGFDTQYF. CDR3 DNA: TGTGCCAGCACTCGGACTAGCGGGTTCGATACGCAGTATTTT.

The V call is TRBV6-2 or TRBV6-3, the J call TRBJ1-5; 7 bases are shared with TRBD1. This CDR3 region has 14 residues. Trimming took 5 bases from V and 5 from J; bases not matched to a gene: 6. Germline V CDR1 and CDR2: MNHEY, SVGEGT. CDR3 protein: CASSQQGYDQPQHF. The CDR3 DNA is TGTGCCAGCAGTCAACAGGGGTACGATCAGCCCCAGCATTTT.

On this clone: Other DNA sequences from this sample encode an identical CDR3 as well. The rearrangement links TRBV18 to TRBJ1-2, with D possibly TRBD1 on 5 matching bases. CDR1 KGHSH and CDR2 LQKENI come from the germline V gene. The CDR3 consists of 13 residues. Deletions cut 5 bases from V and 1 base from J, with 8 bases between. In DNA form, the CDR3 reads TGTGCCAGCTCATCGGGACTTAACTATGGCTACACCTTC. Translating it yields CASSSGLNYGYTF.

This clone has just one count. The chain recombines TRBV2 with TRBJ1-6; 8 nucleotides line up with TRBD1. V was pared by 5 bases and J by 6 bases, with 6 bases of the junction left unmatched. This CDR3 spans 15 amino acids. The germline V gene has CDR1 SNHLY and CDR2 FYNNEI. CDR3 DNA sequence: TGTGCCAGCAGTCCTCAGGGGGCTGGTAATTCACCCCTCCACTTT. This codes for CASSPQGAGNSPLHF.

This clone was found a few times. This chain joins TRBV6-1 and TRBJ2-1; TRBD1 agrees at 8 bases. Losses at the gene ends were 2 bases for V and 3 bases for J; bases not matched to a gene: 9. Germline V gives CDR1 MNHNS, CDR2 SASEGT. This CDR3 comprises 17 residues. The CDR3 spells CASSERAGGSHYNEQFF. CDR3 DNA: TGTGCCAGCAGTGAACGGGCAGGGGGCAGTCACTACAATGAGCAGTTCTTC.

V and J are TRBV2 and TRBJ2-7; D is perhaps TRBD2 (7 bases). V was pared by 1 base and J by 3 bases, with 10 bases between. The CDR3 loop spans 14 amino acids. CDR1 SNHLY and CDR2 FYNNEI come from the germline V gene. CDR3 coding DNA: TGTGCCAGCAGTGAAGGGGGGGGCATCTACGAGCAGTACTTC. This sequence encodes CASSEGGGIYEQYF.

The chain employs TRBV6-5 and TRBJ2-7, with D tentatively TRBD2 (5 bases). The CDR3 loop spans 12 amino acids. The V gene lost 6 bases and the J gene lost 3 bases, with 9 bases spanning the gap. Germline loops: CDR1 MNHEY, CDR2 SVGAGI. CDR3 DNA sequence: TGTGCCAGCAGAGGGAGTTTCTACGAGCAGTACTTC. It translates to CASRGSFYEQYF.

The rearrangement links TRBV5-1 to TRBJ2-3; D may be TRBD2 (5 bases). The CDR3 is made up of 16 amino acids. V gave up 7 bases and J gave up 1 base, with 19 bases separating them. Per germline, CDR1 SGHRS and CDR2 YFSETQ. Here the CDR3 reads CASGLMDGDGTDTQYF. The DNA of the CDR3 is TGCGCCAGCGGACTGATGGATGGGGATGGCACAGATACGCAGTATTTT.

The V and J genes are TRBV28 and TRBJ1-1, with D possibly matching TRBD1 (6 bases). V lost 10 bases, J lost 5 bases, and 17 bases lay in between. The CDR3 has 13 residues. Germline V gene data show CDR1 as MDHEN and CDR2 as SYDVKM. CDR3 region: CAMSTGWGTEAFF. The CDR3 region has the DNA TGTGCCATGTCGACAGGTTGGGGGACTGAAGCTTTCTTT.

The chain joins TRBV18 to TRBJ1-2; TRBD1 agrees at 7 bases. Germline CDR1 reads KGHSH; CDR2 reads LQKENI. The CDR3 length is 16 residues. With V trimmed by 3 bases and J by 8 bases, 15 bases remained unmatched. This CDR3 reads CASSPDKGAGPRGYTF. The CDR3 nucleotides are TGTGCCAGCTCACCCGATAAGGGGGCGGGCCCTAGGGGCTACACCTTC.

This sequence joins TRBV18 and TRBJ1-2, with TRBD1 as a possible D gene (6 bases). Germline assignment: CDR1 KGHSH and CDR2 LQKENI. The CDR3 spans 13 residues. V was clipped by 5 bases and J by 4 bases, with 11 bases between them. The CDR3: CASSSTGPYGYTF. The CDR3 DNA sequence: TGTGCCAGCTCATCGACAGGCCCCTATGGCTACACCTTC.